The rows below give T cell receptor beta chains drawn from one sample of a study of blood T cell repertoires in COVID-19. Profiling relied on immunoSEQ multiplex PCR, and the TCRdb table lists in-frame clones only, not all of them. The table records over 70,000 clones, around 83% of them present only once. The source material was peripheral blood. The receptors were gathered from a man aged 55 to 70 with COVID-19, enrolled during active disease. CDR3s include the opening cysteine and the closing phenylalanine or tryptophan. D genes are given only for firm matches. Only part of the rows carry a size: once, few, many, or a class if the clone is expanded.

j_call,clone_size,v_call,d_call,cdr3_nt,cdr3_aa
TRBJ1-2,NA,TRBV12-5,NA,TGTGCTAGTGGTCCGGACAGACCCTATGGCTACACCTTC,CASGPDRPYGYTF
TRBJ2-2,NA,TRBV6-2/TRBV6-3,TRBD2,TGTGCCAGCACCCCCGGGGTAGCGGGAACCGGGGAGCTGTTTTTT,CASTPGVAGTGELFF
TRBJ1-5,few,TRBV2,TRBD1,TGTGCCAGCGGATCGGGACAGGATAGCAATCAGCCCCAGCATTTT,CASGSGQDSNQPQHF
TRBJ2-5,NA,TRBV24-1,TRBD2,TGTGCCACCAGTGATCCAGCGGGAGCCCCGGAGACCCAGTACTTC,CATSDPAGAPETQYF
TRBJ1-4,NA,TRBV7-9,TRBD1,TGTGCCAGCAGCTTAGGACAGGGGCTCGAAAAACTGTTTTTT,CASSLGQGLEKLFF
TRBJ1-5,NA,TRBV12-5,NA,TGTGCTAGTGGCAGGACAGCGGAGCGCAATCAGCCCCAGCATTTT,CASGRTAERNQPQHF
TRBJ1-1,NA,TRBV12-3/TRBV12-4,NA,TGTGCCAGCAGGCGAGGGGGGAACACTGAAGCTTTCTTT,CASRRGGNTEAFF
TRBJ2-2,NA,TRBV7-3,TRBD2,TGTGCCAGCAGCTTAGCTAGCGGGAGCGTCGGGGAGCTGTTTTTT,CASSLASGSVGELFF
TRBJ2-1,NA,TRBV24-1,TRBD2,TGTGCCACCAGGTCACCTAGCGGGAGGGCGAGCTCCTACAATGAGCAGTTCTTC,CATRSPSGRASSYNEQFF
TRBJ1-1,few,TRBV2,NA,TGTGCCAGCTTACCGATCTCACAGGGTTTCGCTGAAGCTTTCTTT,CASLPISQGFAEAFF
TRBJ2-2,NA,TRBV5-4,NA,TGTGCCAGCAGCTCTGACAGTGTGAACACCGGGGAGCTGTTTTTT,CASSSDSVNTGELFF
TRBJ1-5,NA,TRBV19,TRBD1,TGTGCCAGTAGGGACAGGGGAAATCAGCCCCAGCATTTT,CASRDRGNQPQHF
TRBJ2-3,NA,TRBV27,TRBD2,TGTGCCAGCAGTTTCCTCTCGGGGGGGCCTTCAGATACGCAGTATTTT,CASSFLSGGPSDTQYF
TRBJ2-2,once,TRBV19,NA,TGTGCCAGTAGTATTGGACTATTAAAGGACACCGGGGAGCTGTTTTTT,CASSIGLLKDTGELFF
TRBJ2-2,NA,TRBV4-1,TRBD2,TGCGCCAGCAGCCACGGACTAGAGAGCACCGGGGAGCTGTTTTTT,CASSHGLESTGELFF
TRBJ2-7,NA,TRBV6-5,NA,TGTGCCACCAAGTCAGGGGCCCCAGCCTACGAGCAGTACTTC,CATKSGAPAYEQYF
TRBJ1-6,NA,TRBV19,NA,TGTGCCAGTAGAAGTAGAATTAATTCACCCCTCCACTTT,CASRSRINSPLHF
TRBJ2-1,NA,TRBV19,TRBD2,TGTGCCAGTAGTATAGGACTAGCGGACTACAATGAGCAGTTCTTC,CASSIGLADYNEQFF
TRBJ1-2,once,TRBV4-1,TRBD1,TGCGCCAGCAGTCAGATGACAGGGGGCTCATTATATGGCTACACCTTC,CASSQMTGGSLYGYTF
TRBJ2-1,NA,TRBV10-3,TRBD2,TGTGCCATCAATCTAGCGGGAGGGCCTATTGTGTATGAGCAGTTCTTC,CAINLAGGPIVYEQFF
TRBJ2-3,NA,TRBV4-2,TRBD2,TGTGCCAGCAGCCAAGCCAGCGGGAACACAGATACGCAGTATTTT,CASSQASGNTDTQYF
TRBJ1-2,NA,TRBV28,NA,TGTGCCAGCAGTTTGTCGACAAGTCAGGGGCGTGGCTACACCTTC,CASSLSTSQGRGYTF
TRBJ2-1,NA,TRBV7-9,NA,TGTGCCAGCACCCCCGACAGGAACAACTACAATGAGCAGTTCTTC,CASTPDRNNYNEQFF
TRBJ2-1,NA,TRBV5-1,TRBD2,TGCGCCAGCAGCTGGGGGACTAGCAGAAGCAATGAGCAGTTCTTC,CASSWGTSRSNEQFF
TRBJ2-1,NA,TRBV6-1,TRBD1,TGTGCCAGCAGTGGAGAACGACAGGGGGAATACTACAATGAGCAGTTCTTC,CASSGERQGEYYNEQFF
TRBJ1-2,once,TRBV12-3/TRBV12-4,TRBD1,TGTGCCAGCAGTCAAACAGGGGGGGATGGCTACACCTTC,CASSQTGGDGYTF
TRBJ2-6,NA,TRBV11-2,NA,TGTGCCAGCAGCTTAGGACCTGACATTTGGGCCAACGTCCTGACTTTC,CASSLGPDIWANVLTF
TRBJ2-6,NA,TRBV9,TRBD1,TGTGCCAGCAGCGTCACTTCACAGGGGAGATTCACTGGGGCCAACGTCCTGACTTTC,CASSVTSQGRFTGANVLTF
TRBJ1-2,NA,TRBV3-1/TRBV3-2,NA,TGTGCCAGCAGCCAAATGAGCTATGGCTACACCTTC,CASSQMSYGYTF
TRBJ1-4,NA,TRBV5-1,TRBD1,TGCGCCAGCAGCTCCCAGGGGGCAAATGAAAAACTGTTTTTT,CASSSQGANEKLFF
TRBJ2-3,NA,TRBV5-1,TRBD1,TGCGCCAGCACTTTGACAGGGAGTAGCACAGATACGCAGTATTTT,CASTLTGSSTDTQYF